Below, 6 T cell receptor beta chains from the same sample are listed, as sequenced in a study of blood T cell repertoires in COVID-19. Only in-frame clones appear in the TCRdb table, and some are missing; sequencing was by immunoSEQ multiplex PCR. The sample carries some 330,000 clones, roughly four fifths recorded once. Sequenced material: PBMCs or T cells enriched from blood (not recorded which). The receptors here all came from a woman in her 50s who had recovered from COVID-19.

The chain joins TRBV15 to TRBJ2-5; 7 bases line up with TRBD2. Germline loops: CDR1 LNHNV, CDR2 YYDKDF (reference sequence). There are 15 residues in the CDR3. J gave up 4 bases and V 0 bases, and 5 bases lay outside the gene matches. The CDR3 here is CATSRDRRGSETQYF. In DNA, the CDR3 is TGTGCCACCAGCAGAGATCGGCGGGGGTCAGAGACCCAGTACTTC.

This clone has just a few counts. This rearrangement joins TRBV19 to TRBJ1-1; perhaps TRBD1 as D (6 bases). The CDR3 is 14 residues long. Germline CDR1 and CDR2: LNHDA and SQIVND (reference sequence). The ends were cut back, 3 bases at V and 6 bases at J, with 14 bases in the middle. The CDR3: CASSIQQGYAEAFF. The CDR3 region has the DNA TGTGCCAGTAGTATTCAACAGGGATACGCTGAAGCTTTCTTT.

The chain couples TRBV27 to TRBJ1-1, with D unclear. The germline V gene encodes CDR1 MNHEY and CDR2 SMNVEV (reference sequence). V was cut by 6 bases and J by 6 bases, with 17 bases left in between. This CDR3 spans 14 amino acids. CDR3: CASSLAGREAEAFF. CDR3 DNA: TGTGCCAGCAGCCTAGCCGGACGGGAGGCTGAAGCTTTCTTT.

CDR3 residues: CASRPGGAEKLFF. The CDR3 nucleotides read TGTGCCAGCAGACCCGGGGGTGCGGAAAAACTGTTTTTT. This chain joins TRBV27 and TRBJ1-4; TRBD1 might be the D (5 bases). The V and J ends lost 6 bases and 8 bases respectively, with 13 bases between them. This CDR3 is 13 amino acids long. Germline V gene data show CDR1 as MNHEY and CDR2 as SMNVEV (reference sequence).

V and J are TRBV5-1 and TRBJ1-2; possibly TRBD1 for D (6 bases). The CDR3 is made up of 13 amino acids. Germline values: CDR1 SGHRS, CDR2 YFSETQ. The V and J ends lost 0 bases and 4 bases respectively, with 7 bases between them. In nucleotides, the CDR3 is TGCGCCAGCAGCTTGGAGGGGGTCTATGGCTACACCTTC. This sequence encodes CASSLEGVYGYTF.

This chain links TRBV9 with TRBJ2-1, with 14 nucleotides matching TRBD2. The ends lost 4 bases at V and 7 bases at J; junction bases unmatched: 16. The CDR3 has 19 residues. Germline lookup yields CDR1 SGDLS and CDR2 YYNGEE. The CDR3 DNA is TGTGCCAGCAGCCCAGAGGGGACTAGCGGGAGAGGGGGGCGTAATGAGCAGTTCTTC. Its protein product is CASSPEGTSGRGGRNEQFF.